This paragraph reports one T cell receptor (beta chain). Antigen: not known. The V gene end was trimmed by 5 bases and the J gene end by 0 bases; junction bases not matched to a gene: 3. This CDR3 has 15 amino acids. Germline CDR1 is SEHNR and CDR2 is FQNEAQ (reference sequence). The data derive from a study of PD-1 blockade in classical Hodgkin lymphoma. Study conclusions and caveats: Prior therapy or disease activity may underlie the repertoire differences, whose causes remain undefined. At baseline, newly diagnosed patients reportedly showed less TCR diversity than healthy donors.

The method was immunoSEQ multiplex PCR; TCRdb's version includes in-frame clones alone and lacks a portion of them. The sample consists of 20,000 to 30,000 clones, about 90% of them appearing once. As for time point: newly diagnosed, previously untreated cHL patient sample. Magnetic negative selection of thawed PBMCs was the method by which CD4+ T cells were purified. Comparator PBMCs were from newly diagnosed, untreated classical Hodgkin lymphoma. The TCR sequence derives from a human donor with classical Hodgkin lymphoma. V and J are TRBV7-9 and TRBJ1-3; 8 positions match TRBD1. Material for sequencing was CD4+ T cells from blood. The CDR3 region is CASSMDRVSGNTIYF. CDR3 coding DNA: TGTGCCAGCAGCATGGACAGGGTCTCTGGAAACACCATATATTTT.